The text below deals with one T cell receptor (beta chain). The antigen remains unidentified. Germline CDR1 reads LNHNV; CDR2 reads YYDKDF (reference sequence). The CDR3 has 19 residues. J lost 5 bases, V lost 7 bases, and 17 bases had no gene match. This sample is part of a study of lymphopenia after photon versus proton radiotherapy. Overall study results and limits: Photon-treated patients lost naive T cells and TCR diversity; proton-treated stayed stable. Larger post-nadir TCR diversity loss correlated inversely with survival in deceased patients. Better survival with proton therapy was suggested as possible, not demonstrated.

Using immunoSEQ multiplex PCR, the repertoire was profiled, and TCRdb retains in-frame clones only, with some absent. The sample gives 6,500 to 8,000 clones, roughly 86% of which show up once; around a sixth is in the top ten. The TCR was taken from a man between 60 and 75 years old with cholangiocarcinoma. This specimen consisted of peripheral blood, obtained from a patient treated with photon-based radiotherapy. The J gene is TRBJ2-1, the V gene TRBV15; TRBD2 agrees at 13 bases. The CDR3 sequence is CATTQAGLAGTSGNNEQFF. CDR3 bases: TGTGCCACCACCCAAGCAGGCCTTGCCGGGACTAGCGGGAACAATGAGCAGTTCTTC.